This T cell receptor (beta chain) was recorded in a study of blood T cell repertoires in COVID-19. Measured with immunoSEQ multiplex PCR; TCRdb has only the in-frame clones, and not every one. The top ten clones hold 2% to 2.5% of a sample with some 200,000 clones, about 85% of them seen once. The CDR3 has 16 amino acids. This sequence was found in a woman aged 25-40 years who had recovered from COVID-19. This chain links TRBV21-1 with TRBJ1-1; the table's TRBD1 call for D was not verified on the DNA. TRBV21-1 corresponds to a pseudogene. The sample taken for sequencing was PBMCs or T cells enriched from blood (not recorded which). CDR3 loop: CASSRQGRTFVTEAFF. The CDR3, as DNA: TGTGCCAGCAGCAGACAGGGTCGGACTTTTGTTACTGAAGCTTTCTTT.